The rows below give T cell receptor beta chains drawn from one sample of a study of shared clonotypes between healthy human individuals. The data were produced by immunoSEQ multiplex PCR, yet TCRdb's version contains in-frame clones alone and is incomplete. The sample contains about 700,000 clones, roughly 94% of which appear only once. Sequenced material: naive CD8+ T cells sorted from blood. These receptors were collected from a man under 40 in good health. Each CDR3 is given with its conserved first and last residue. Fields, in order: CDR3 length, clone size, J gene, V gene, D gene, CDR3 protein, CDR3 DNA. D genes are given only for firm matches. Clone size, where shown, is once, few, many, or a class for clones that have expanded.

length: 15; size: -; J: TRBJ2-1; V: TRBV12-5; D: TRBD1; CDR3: CASGSTTGGPHEQFF; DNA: TGTGCTAGTGGCTCTACGACAGGGGGCCCACATGAGCAGTTCTTC
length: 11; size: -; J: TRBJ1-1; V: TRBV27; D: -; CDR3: CASSYGSEAFF; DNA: TGTGCCAGCAGTTACGGCTCTGAAGCTTTCTTT
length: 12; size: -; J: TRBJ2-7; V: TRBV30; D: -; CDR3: CAWKTGPYEQYF; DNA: TGTGCCTGGAAGACGGGGCCCTACGAGCAGTACTTC
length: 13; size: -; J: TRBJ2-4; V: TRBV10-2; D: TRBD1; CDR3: CASSRDRLNIQYF; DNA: TGCGCCAGCAGTAGGGACAGATTGAACATTCAGTACTTC
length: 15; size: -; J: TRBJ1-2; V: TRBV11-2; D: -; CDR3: CASVDSFQGLYGYTF; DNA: TGTGCCAGCGTTGATAGCTTTCAGGGACTATATGGCTACACCTTC
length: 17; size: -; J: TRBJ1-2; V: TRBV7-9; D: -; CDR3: CASSSPLKGGANYGYTF; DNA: TGTGCCAGCAGCTCCCCTTTGAAAGGGGGAGCTAACTATGGCTACACCTTC
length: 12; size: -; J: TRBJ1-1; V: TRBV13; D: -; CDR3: CASSENRVDAFF; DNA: TGTGCCAGCAGCGAAAACAGGGTTGACGCTTTCTTT
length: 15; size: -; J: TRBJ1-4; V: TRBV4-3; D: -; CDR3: CASSQERQDGEKLFF; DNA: TGCGCCAGCAGCCAAGAGAGACAGGACGGGGAAAAACTGTTTTTT
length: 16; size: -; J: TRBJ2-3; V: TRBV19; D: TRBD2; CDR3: CASSPREGRGTDTQYF; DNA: TGTGCCAGTAGTCCCCGGGAGGGCCGGGGCACAGATACGCAGTATTTT
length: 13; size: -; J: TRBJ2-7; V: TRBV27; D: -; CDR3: CASSLGVGYEQYF; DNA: TGTGCCAGCAGTTTAGGGGTTGGCTACGAGCAGTACTTC
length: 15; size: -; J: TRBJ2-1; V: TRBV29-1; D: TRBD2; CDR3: CSVGAGGGPYNEQFF; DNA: TGCAGCGTGGGAGCGGGGGGCGGACCCTACAATGAGCAGTTCTTC
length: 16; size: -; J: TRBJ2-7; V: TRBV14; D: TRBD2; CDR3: CASSPTLLADSYEQYF; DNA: TGTGCCAGCAGCCCGACTTTACTAGCGGACTCCTACGAGCAGTACTTC
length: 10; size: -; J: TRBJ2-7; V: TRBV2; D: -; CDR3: CASRGYEQYF; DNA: TGTGCCAGCAGGGGATACGAGCAGTACTTC
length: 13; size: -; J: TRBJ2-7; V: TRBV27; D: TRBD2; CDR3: CASSLLGGGEQYF; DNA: TGTGCCAGCAGTTTACTGGGCGGGGGCGAGCAGTACTTC
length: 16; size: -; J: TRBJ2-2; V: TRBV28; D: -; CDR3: CASRLAGSSNTGELFF; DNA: TGTGCCAGCCGCCTTGCGGGGAGTTCGAACACCGGGGAGCTGTTTTTT
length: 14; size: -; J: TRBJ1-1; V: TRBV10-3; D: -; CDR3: CAISESVGGTEAFF; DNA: TGTGCCATCAGTGAGTCAGTGGGCGGCACTGAAGCTTTCTTT
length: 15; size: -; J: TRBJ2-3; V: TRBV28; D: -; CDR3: CASSFFDRTTDTQYF; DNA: TGTGCCAGCAGTTTCTTCGACAGAACAACAGATACGCAGTATTTT
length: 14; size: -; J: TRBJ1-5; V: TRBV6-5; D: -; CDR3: CASRSHLGNQPQHF; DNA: TGTGCCAGCAGAAGCCATTTGGGCAATCAGCCCCAGCATTTT
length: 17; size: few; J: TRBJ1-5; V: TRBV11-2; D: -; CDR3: CASSLERGNNGRQPQHF; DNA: TGTGCCAGCAGCTTAGAAAGGGGGAATAATGGTAGACAGCCCCAGCATTTT